This T cell receptor beta chain was recorded in a study of shared clonotypes between healthy human individuals. Study details: For every donor, three CD4 naive, three CD4 memory, two CD8 naive and one CD8 memory plates were used.

General study findings and limits: Collection of samples was limited to blood; tissue repertoires likely differ. Roughly 5.3% of naive CD4 clonotypes were common to a handful of donors.

Details on this clone: Its specificity is unknown.

Looked up from germline, CDR1 is MNHEY and CDR2 is SMNVEV (reference sequence). The CDR3 runs to 15 residues. V was clipped by 4 bases and J by 4 bases, with 16 bases between them. CD45RO negativity and positive selection for CCR7 defined naive CD8 cells, a population that excluded terminally differentiated effector memory CD45RA+ cells. Several immunoSEQ plates received, in even portions, the genomic DNA of each subset. The table came from immunoSEQ multiplex PCR; TCRdb's copy has only in-frame clones and leaves some out. The sample has nearly 2 million clones, roughly 95% seen once. Sequenced: naive CD8+ T cells sorted from blood. J is TRBJ1-2 and V is TRBV27; no clear D. The source of this sequence is a man between 18 and 29 years old in good health. CDR3: CASSSLLGLSYGYTF. The DNA for the CDR3 is TGTGCCAGCAGTTCCCTTTTGGGTTTGTCCTATGGCTACACCTTC.